This entry is about one T cell receptor beta chain. What it recognizes is unknown. A junction boundary mismatches the germline segment, possibly from a read error. Treg sorting used a CD4+CD25+CD127-/low gate. General observations from the study: Tumor Tregs overlapped most with tumor, then blood, naive CD4+ cells.

Semi-nested PCR with Nested Universal Primer A followed constant-region reverse priming of full-length variable regions. A single record per CDR3 protein comes from TCRdb applying MiXCR to the 5' RACE reads. The sample carries several thousand distinct CDR3 sequences, about three quarters recorded once. This CDR3 is 15 amino acids long. Sequences were obtained from tumor-infiltrating Tregs sorted from the breast tumor. The TCR originated in a female donor with breast cancer. This chain uses TRBV12-3 or TRBV12-4 with TRBJ1-6; perhaps TRBD1 as D (6 bases). DNA for the CDR3: TGTGCCAGCAGTTTAGGCCAGGGGAATAATTCGCCCCTCCACTTT. Protein product: CASSLGQGNNSPLHF.